The 3 T cell receptor beta chains below were found in one sample sequenced in a study of monozygotic twins with cystic fibrosis. Assay: immunoSEQ multiplex PCR; the TCRdb copy retains only in-frame clones and omits some. The table lists about 19,000 clones, approximately 97% of them singletons, with 1.5% to 2% in the top ten. The sequencing input was blood. These TCRs come from a woman between 25 and 40 years old with cystic fibrosis.

In DNA form, the CDR3 reads TGTGCCAGCGCGGGGGGGAACACAGATACGCAGTATTTT. Amino acids: CASAGGNTDTQYF. The genes are TRBV2 and TRBJ2-3, with 9 bases identical to TRBD2. The CDR3 loop spans 13 amino acids. The V segment lost 8 bases and the J segment 2 bases; nucleotides outside the gene matches: 2. In germline, CDR1 is SNHLY, CDR2 FYNNEI.

This chain links TRBV7-9 with TRBJ1-3, with 8 nucleotides matching TRBD1. The CDR3 consists of 17 residues. Germline lookup yields CDR1 SEHNR and CDR2 FQNEAQ (reference sequence). V shed 4 bases, J shed 0 bases, and the junction held 8 bases outside the gene matches. The CDR3 reads CASSSGQGTLSGNTIYF. The CDR3 DNA follows: TGTGCCAGCAGCTCAGGACAGGGAACCCTCTCTGGAAACACCATATATTTT. Filled out from reference TRBV7-9 and TRBJ1-3, the complete variable domain reads DTGVSQNPRHKITKRGQNVTFRCDPISEHNRLYWYRQTLGQGPEFLTYFQNEAQLEKSRLLSDRFSAERPKGSFSTLEIQRTEQGDSAMYLCASSSGQGTLSGNTIYFGEGSWLTVV.

This chain joins TRBV28 and TRBJ1-2; D might be TRBD1 (5 bases). Trimming stripped 1 base from V and 8 bases from J, with 11 bases between. Looked up from germline, CDR1 is MDHEN and CDR2 is SYDVKM. The CDR3 totals 13 residues. The CDR3 region has the DNA TGTGCCAGCAGTTTATTTGGGGCAGGGGGCTACACCTTC. This sequence encodes CASSLFGAGGYTF.